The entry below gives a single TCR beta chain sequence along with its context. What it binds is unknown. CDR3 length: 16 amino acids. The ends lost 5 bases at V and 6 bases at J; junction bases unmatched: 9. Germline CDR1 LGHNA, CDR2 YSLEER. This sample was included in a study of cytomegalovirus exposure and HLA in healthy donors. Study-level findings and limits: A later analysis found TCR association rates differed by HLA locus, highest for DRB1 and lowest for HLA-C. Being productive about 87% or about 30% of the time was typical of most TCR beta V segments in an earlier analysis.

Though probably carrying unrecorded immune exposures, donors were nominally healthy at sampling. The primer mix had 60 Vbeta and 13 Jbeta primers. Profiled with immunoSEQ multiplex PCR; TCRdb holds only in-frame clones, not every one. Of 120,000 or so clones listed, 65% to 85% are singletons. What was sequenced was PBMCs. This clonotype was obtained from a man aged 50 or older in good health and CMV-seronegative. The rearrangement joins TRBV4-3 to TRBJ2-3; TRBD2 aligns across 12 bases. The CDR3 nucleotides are TGCGCCAGCAGCAAACGGACTAGCGGGGTGGGGGATACGCAGTATTTT. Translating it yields CASSKRTSGVGDTQYF.